One and the same sample provided the 14 T cell receptor beta chains below, sequenced in a study of cytomegalovirus exposure and HLA in healthy donors. With 60 Vbeta and 13 Jbeta primers, the PCR was carried out. This table comes from immunoSEQ multiplex PCR, and its TCRdb copy is limited to in-frame clones, with some not included. This table has about 200,000 clones, 82% appearing once. Sequencing input: PBMCs. Source of these receptors: a woman between 50 and 59 years old in good health and CMV-seropositive.

This chain uses TRBV11-3 with TRBJ1-4; D is uncertain. V dropped 1 base and J dropped 7 bases, with 7 bases sitting between them. The CDR3 has 13 amino acids. Germline V gene lookup returns CDR1 SGHNT and CDR2 YENEEA. The CDR3 region is CASSLGYGEKLFF. CDR3 nucleotides: TGTGCCAGCAGCTTAGGGTACGGTGAAAAACTGTTTTTT.

The V and J genes are TRBV5-1 and TRBJ1-6, with 8 bases matching TRBD1. Germline lookup yields CDR1 SGHRS and CDR2 YFSETQ. This CDR3 spans 15 amino acids. The V gene end was trimmed by 4 bases and the J gene end by 5 bases; junction bases not matched to a gene: 5. The CDR3 region is CASSIGTGDNSPLHF. CDR3 coding DNA: TGCGCCAGCAGCATCGGGACAGGTGATAATTCACCCCTCCACTTT.

In this sample, this clone turned up a few times. The V call is TRBV5-6, the J call TRBJ1-4; 8 bases fit TRBD1. Germline lookup yields CDR1 SGHDT and CDR2 YYEEEE. V dropped 5 bases and J dropped 5; count of bases not matched to a gene: 5. The length of the CDR3 is 14 residues. This CDR3 is CASSGDRKNEKLFF. The CDR3 region has the DNA TGTGCCAGCAGTGGGGACAGGAAAAATGAAAAACTGTTTTTT.

A few counts support this clone. The chain joins TRBV6-6 to TRBJ2-1; TRBD1 aligns across 10 bases. The V and J ends lost 7 bases and 6 bases, in that order; junction bases with no gene match: 9. CDR1 and CDR2 (germline): MNHNY, SVGAGI (reference sequence). This CDR3 comprises 15 residues. This CDR3 is CASIAPGTGANEQFF. The DNA for the CDR3 is TGTGCCAGCATAGCCCCCGGGACAGGGGCCAATGAGCAGTTCTTC.

The rearrangement links TRBV19 to TRBJ1-6; D may be TRBD1 (5 bases). V lost 7 bases, J lost 9 bases, and 10 bases lay in between. This CDR3 has 12 amino acids. In germline, CDR1 is LNHDA, CDR2 SQIVND (reference sequence). The CDR3 spells CASKGIGSPLHF. In DNA form, the CDR3 reads TGTGCCAGTAAGGGGATCGGTTCACCCCTCCACTTT.

J is TRBJ2-7 and V is TRBV5-1; 9 bases fit TRBD2. The CDR3 extends over 14 amino acids. With V trimmed by 2 bases and J by 6 bases, 6 bases remained unmatched. Looked up from germline, CDR1 is SGHRS and CDR2 is YFSETQ. The DNA for the CDR3 is TGCGCCAGCAGCTTTAGCGGGAGTTCGGTCGAGCAGTACTTC. Translation: CASSFSGSSVEQYF.

This chain uses TRBV6-1 with TRBJ1-5; no reliable D call. The CDR3 extends over 15 amino acids. Germline values: CDR1 MNHNS, CDR2 SASEGT. Trimming shortened V by 4 bases and J by 7 bases, and 17 bases separated the two germline ends. The CDR3 loop is CASSAVFLPGQPQHF. The CDR3 bases are TGTGCCAGCAGTGCCGTCTTTTTACCGGGACAGCCCCAGCATTTT.

This chain joins TRBV27 and TRBJ2-7; D is possibly TRBD1 (5 bases). This CDR3 contains 14 residues. V was clipped by 5 bases and J by 1 base, with 12 bases between them. The germline V gene has CDR1 MNHEY and CDR2 SMNVEV (reference sequence). CDR3 sequence (DNA): TGTGCCAGCAGTCCCCGACAGTTTTCCTACGAGCAGTACTTC. It translates to CASSPRQFSYEQYF.

The rearrangement joins TRBV28 to TRBJ2-5; D not resolved. From germline, CDR1 is MDHEN and CDR2 SYDVKM. The CDR3 length is 13 residues. The germline V and J ends were trimmed by 3 bases and 5 bases, with 10 bases remaining between them. Written as DNA, the CDR3 is TGTGCCAGCAGTTTTTCTAGTACGGAGACCCAGTACTTC. Translating it yields CASSFSSTETQYF.

There are a few counts of this clone. The CDR3 protein is CASAAGGPTGELFF. As DNA, the CDR3 is TGTGCCAGCGCGGCGGGGGGGCCGACCGGGGAGCTGTTTTTT. The chain links TRBV5-4 to TRBJ2-2, with 9 bases matching TRBD2. Germline values: CDR1 SGHNT, CDR2 YYREEE (reference sequence). This CDR3 has 14 residues. V gave up 7 bases and J gave up 5 bases; unmatched junction bases: 6. Together with reference TRBV5-4 and TRBJ2-2, the CDR3 gives the full variable domain: ETGVTQSPTHLIKTRGQQVTLRCSSQSGHNTVSWYQQALGQGPQFIFQYYREEENGRGNFPPRFSGLQFPNYSSELNVNALELDDSALYLCASAAGGPTGELFFGEGSRLTVL.

V is TRBV27 and J is TRBJ1-5; TRBD1 might be the D (5 bases). Germline V gene sequence: CDR1 MNHEY, CDR2 SMNVEV (reference sequence). V was shortened by 6 bases and J by 6 bases, with 15 bases between the two germline ends. The CDR3 has 14 amino acids. CDR3 loop: CASSREVGGQPQHF. DNA of the CDR3: TGTGCCAGCAGCAGGGAAGTCGGGGGTCAGCCCCAGCATTTT.

The gene calls are TRBV5-4 and TRBJ2-1; D possibly corresponds to TRBD2 (6 bases). The CDR3 spans 16 residues. The V gene lost 0 bases and the J gene lost 1 base, with 11 bases spanning the gap. The V gene's germline CDR1 is SGHNT and CDR2 YYREEE (reference sequence). CDR3 in DNA: TGTGCCAGCAGCTTGGGGAGGGCCACATCCTACAATGAGCAGTTCTTC. As protein: CASSLGRATSYNEQFF.

The rearrangement joins TRBV2 to TRBJ2-7; 10 nucleotides match TRBD1. The CDR3 extends over 17 amino acids. The junction had 15 bases not matched to a gene; V was cut back by 7 bases and J by 3 bases. Germline CDR1 is SNHLY and CDR2 is FYNNEI. The CDR3 here is CASTTLPPGQGVYEQYF. CDR3 coding DNA: TGTGCCAGCACCACCCTTCCCCCTGGACAGGGGGTCTACGAGCAGTACTTC. The full variable domain, its missing parts supplied by reference TRBV2 and TRBJ2-7, is EPEVTQTPSHQVTQMGQEVILRCVPISNHLYFYWYRQILGQKVEFLVSFYNNEISEKSEIFDDQFSVERPDGSNFTLKIRSTKLEDSAMYFCASTTLPPGQGVYEQYFGPGTRLTVT.

CDR3 amino acids: CASRTYLGTNTGELFF. DNA of the CDR3: TGCGCCAGCAGGACTTACCTCGGAACCAACACCGGGGAGCTGTTTTTT. This chain joins TRBV10-2 and TRBJ2-2; D is unresolved. The CDR3 is made up of 16 amino acids. CDR1 and CDR2 from the germline V gene are WSHSY and SAAADI. V was shortened by 6 bases and J by 2 bases, with 16 bases between the two germline ends.